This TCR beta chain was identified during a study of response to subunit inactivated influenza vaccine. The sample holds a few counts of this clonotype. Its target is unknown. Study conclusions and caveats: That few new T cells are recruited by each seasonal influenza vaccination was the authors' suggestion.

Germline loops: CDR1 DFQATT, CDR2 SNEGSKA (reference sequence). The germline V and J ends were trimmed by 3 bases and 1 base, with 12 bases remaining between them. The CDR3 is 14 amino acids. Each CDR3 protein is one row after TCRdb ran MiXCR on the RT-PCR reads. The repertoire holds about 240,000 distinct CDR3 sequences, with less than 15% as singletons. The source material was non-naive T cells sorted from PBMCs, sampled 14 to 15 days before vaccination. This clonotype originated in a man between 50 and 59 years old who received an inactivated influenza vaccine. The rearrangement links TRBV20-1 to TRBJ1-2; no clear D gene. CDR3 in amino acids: CSASRQDINYGYTF. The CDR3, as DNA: TGCAGTGCTAGTAGGCAGGATATTAACTATGGCTACACCTTC.